This is a list of T cell receptor beta chains from one sample in a study of shared clonotypes between healthy human individuals. Sequenced by immunoSEQ multiplex PCR; TCRdb stores in-frame clones only, minus some. The sample includes about 1 million clones, 60% to 80% of them seen just once. Sequencing was carried out using memory CD4+ T cells sorted from blood. All receptors derive from a man aged 18 to 29 in good health. Both conserved end residues are part of each CDR3. A D gene is named only where the DNA matches it firmly. The size field is filled for only some rows; it gives once, few, many or a size class.

j_gene | abundance | d_gene | v_gene | CDR3aa | CDR3nt
TRBJ1-4 | NA | TRBD1 | TRBV5-6 | CASSSGTAGEKLFF | TGTGCCAGCAGCTCCGGGACAGCAGGGGAAAAACTGTTTTTT
TRBJ1-1 | NA | NA | TRBV28 | CASSSPPRGDTEAFF | TGTGCCAGCAGTTCCCCTCCGCGGGGGGACACTGAAGCTTTCTTT
TRBJ1-1 | NA | NA | TRBV28 | CASSLHPGVTEAFF | TGTGCCAGCAGTTTACATCCCGGGGTCACTGAAGCTTTCTTT
TRBJ1-1 | NA | NA | TRBV5-4 | CASSQDLQLEAFF | TGTGCCAGCAGCCAAGATCTTCAGCTTGAAGCTTTCTTT
TRBJ2-5 | NA | NA | TRBV10-3 | CAISGDGKETQYF | TGTGCCATCAGTGGGGACGGCAAAGAGACCCAGTACTTC
TRBJ2-6 | once | NA | TRBV19 | CASESRGANVLTF | TGTGCCAGTGAATCTCGGGGGGCCAACGTCCTGACTTTC
TRBJ2-3 | once | TRBD2 | TRBV9 | CASSAPGLARDTQYF | TGTGCCAGCAGCGCTCCGGGACTAGCGAGAGATACGCAGTATTTT
TRBJ1-2 | NA | NA | TRBV11-2 | CASSLDRGASGGYTF | TGTGCCAGCAGCTTAGATCGGGGGGCCTCGGGTGGCTACACCTTC
TRBJ1-4 | NA | NA | TRBV9 | CASSGDTGSNEKLFF | TGTGCCAGCAGCGGAGATACGGGATCTAATGAAAAACTGTTTTTT
TRBJ2-3 | NA | NA | TRBV10-3 | CAIGGVGTDTQYF | TGTGCCATCGGCGGGGTAGGCACAGATACGCAGTATTTT
TRBJ2-3 | NA | TRBD2 | TRBV5-4 | CASSLARLAGVGTDTQYF | TGTGCCAGCAGCTTGGCCAGGCTAGCGGGAGTCGGGACAGATACGCAGTATTTT
TRBJ2-5 | many | NA | TRBV2 | CASSEQPGRQETQYF | TGTGCCAGCAGTGAACAGCCAGGACGGCAAGAGACCCAGTACTTC
TRBJ2-3 | NA | TRBD1 | TRBV4-1 | CASSQIGGQLGSTDTQYF | TGCGCCAGCAGCCAAATAGGGGGACAGCTAGGGAGCACAGATACGCAGTATTTT
TRBJ1-6 | NA | NA | TRBV2 | CASMSGDSYNSPLHF | TGTGCCAGCATGTCGGGTGACTCCTATAATTCACCCCTCCACTTT
TRBJ2-5 | NA | NA | TRBV30 | CAWSPKGGNHETQYF | TGTGCCTGGAGTCCTAAAGGGGGAAACCATGAGACCCAGTACTTC
TRBJ2-3 | few | NA | TRBV11-2 | CASSLGRPDRGDTQYF | TGTGCCAGCAGCTTAGGGCGGCCAGACCGTGGAGATACGCAGTATTTT
TRBJ2-1 | few | NA | TRBV7-9 | CASSFLERANEQFF | TGTGCCAGCAGCTTTTTGGAGCGAGCCAATGAGCAGTTCTTC
TRBJ1-3 | NA | NA | TRBV30 | CAWKGDSGNTIYF | TGTGCCTGGAAGGGTGACTCTGGAAACACCATATATTTT
TRBJ2-3 | many | NA | TRBV5-1 | CASSLWGAISDTQYF | TGCGCCAGCAGCTTGTGGGGAGCTATTAGTGATACGCAGTATTTT
TRBJ2-1 | NA | TRBD2 | TRBV5-1 | CASSTSGDNEQFF | TGCGCCAGCAGTACTAGCGGGGACAATGAGCAGTTCTTC
TRBJ2-1 | NA | NA | TRBV4-1 | CASSQEGAARGPHEQFF | TGCGCCAGCAGCCAAGAAGGAGCGGCTAGAGGCCCACACGAGCAGTTCTTC
TRBJ1-3 | NA | NA | TRBV6-1 | CASSEVTGTGNTIYF | TGTGCCAGCAGTGAAGTTACAGGGACTGGAAACACCATATATTTT
TRBJ2-5 | NA | NA | TRBV9 | CASSVGGGRGETQYF | TGTGCCAGCAGCGTAGGTGGGGGGCGCGGAGAGACCCAGTACTTC
TRBJ1-2 | NA | TRBD1 | TRBV15 | CATSRAGDRGIYGYTF | TGTGCCACCAGCAGGGCGGGGGACAGGGGAATCTATGGCTACACCTTC
TRBJ2-1 | NA | TRBD2 | TRBV15 | CATSREGRGNEQFF | TGTGCCACCAGCAGAGAGGGGCGGGGGAATGAGCAGTTCTTC
TRBJ2-5 | NA | TRBD2 | TRBV27 | CASRRQLAGGQETQYF | TGTGCCAGCAGACGTCAACTAGCGGGGGGGCAGGAGACCCAGTACTTC
TRBJ1-1 | NA | NA | TRBV18 | CASRREATEAFF | TGTGCCAGCCGCAGAGAGGCTACTGAAGCTTTCTTT
TRBJ1-2 | few | NA | TRBV6-6 | CATAAPGGNYGYTF | TGTGCCACCGCCGCGCCGGGCGGTAACTATGGCTACACCTTC
TRBJ2-7 | NA | NA | TRBV7-8 | CASSDGRKAPYEQYF | TGTGCCAGCAGCGACGGGAGAAAGGCCCCCTACGAGCAGTACTTC
TRBJ2-1 | NA | TRBD2 | TRBV9 | CASSVSGGPQNEQFF | TGTGCCAGCAGCGTTAGCGGGGGCCCGCAGAATGAGCAGTTCTTC
TRBJ2-1 | NA | NA | TRBV2 | CASTRRVRNEQFF | TGTGCCAGCACCCGTAGAGTCAGGAATGAGCAGTTCTTC
TRBJ1-1 | NA | NA | TRBV29-1 | CSVTGHLNTEAFF | TGCAGCGTAACGGGACACTTAAACACTGAAGCTTTCTTT
TRBJ2-2 | NA | TRBD1 | TRBV7-8 | CASSTTGTGTGELFF | TGTGCCAGCAGCACGACCGGGACAGGGACCGGGGAGCTGTTTTTT
TRBJ2-7 | few | NA | TRBV6-6 | CASSYSGYSYEQYF | TGTGCCAGCAGTTACTCAGGGTATTCCTACGAGCAGTACTTC
TRBJ1-1 | NA | NA | TRBV7-9 | CASSLASQAWEAFF | TGTGCCAGCAGCTTAGCGAGTCAGGCCTGGGAAGCTTTCTTT
TRBJ1-1 | NA | NA | TRBV6-4 | CASSDIAFTTEAFF | TGTGCCAGCAGTGACATCGCTTTTACCACTGAAGCTTTCTTT
TRBJ2-1 | NA | TRBD1 | TRBV6-5 | CASRPGQGSNEQFF | TGTGCCAGCAGGCCGGGACAGGGGTCTAACGAGCAGTTCTTC
TRBJ1-5 | once | TRBD1 | TRBV19 | CASSITGGDQPQHF | TGTGCCAGTAGTATCACAGGGGGAGATCAGCCCCAGCATTTT
TRBJ2-5 | NA | TRBD2 | TRBV9 | CASSAVAGVLETQYF | TGTGCCAGCAGCGCAGTAGCGGGGGTTCTAGAGACCCAGTACTTC
TRBJ1-4 | NA | NA | TRBV16 | CASTRTRSGNEKLFF | TGTGCCAGCACCAGAACCAGGTCCGGAAATGAAAAACTGTTTTTT
TRBJ2-7 | NA | TRBD2 | TRBV11-2 | CASSSISGTSYEQYF | TGTGCCAGCAGCTCGATTAGCGGGACTTCCTACGAGCAGTACTTC
TRBJ1-3 | few | TRBD1 | TRBV9 | CASSAEQGSSGNTIYF | TGTGCCAGCAGCGCCGAACAGGGGTCCTCTGGAAACACCATATATTTT
TRBJ2-2 | NA | TRBD2 | TRBV5-4 | CASRTTSGDGAGELFF | TGTGCCAGCAGAACGACTAGCGGGGATGGAGCCGGGGAGCTGTTTTTT
TRBJ2-4 | NA | NA | TRBV19 | CASGKGLGDIQYF | TGTGCCAGTGGAAAAGGTTTAGGGGACATTCAGTACTTC
TRBJ2-1 | NA | NA | TRBV5-6 | CASSLEADPYFGEQFF | TGTGCCAGCAGCTTGGAAGCGGACCCCTACTTCGGTGAGCAGTTCTTC
TRBJ1-5 | NA | NA | TRBV27 | CASSLKEDQPQHF | TGTGCCAGCAGTTTAAAGGAGGATCAGCCCCAGCATTTT
TRBJ1-3 | few | NA | TRBV6-1 | CASSEVQGNTIYF | TGTGCCAGCAGTGAAGTGCAGGGAAACACCATATATTTT
TRBJ2-7 | once | NA | TRBV4-1 | CASSQDRLWDSYEQYF | TGCGCCAGCAGCCAAGATCGATTGTGGGACTCCTACGAGCAGTACTTC
TRBJ2-5 | NA | TRBD2 | TRBV25-1 | CASSESGLAGETQYF | TGTGCCAGCAGTGAATCCGGACTAGCCGGAGAGACCCAGTACTTC
TRBJ1-5 | few | NA | TRBV28 | CASSSRGTSNQPQHF | TGTGCCAGCAGTTCTCGCGGGACTAGCAATCAGCCCCAGCATTTT
TRBJ1-2 | few | TRBD1 | TRBV6-1 | CASSDPGQGLYGYTF | TGTGCCAGCAGTGACCCCGGACAGGGTCTCTATGGCTACACCTTC
TRBJ2-5 | NA | TRBD1 | TRBV7-3 | CASSRGQGPGETQYF | TGTGCCAGCAGCCGTGGACAGGGGCCTGGGGAGACCCAGTACTTC
TRBJ2-3 | NA | TRBD2 | TRBV6-6 | CASSYAPGLATDTQYF | TGTGCCAGCAGTTACGCGCCGGGACTAGCCACAGATACGCAGTATTTT
TRBJ2-1 | NA | NA | TRBV11-2 | CASSEGQKNNEQFF | TGTGCCAGCAGCGAAGGACAGAAAAACAATGAGCAGTTCTTC
TRBJ2-4 | NA | TRBD2 | TRBV2 | CASSEALSGRGKNIQYF | TGTGCCAGCAGTGAAGCGCTAAGCGGGAGGGGCAAAAACATTCAGTACTTC